The source of this TCR beta chain is a study of hypomethylating agent response in myelodysplastic syndrome (dated by TCRdb to the early 2020s). Notes on the research overall: The hypomethylating agents azacitidine (8 of 11) or decitabine (3 of 11) were used to treat the patients. The cohort was composed of under ten male and a couple of female myelodysplastic syndrome patients. On average the patients were about 70 +/- 6 years old, and a diploid cytogenetic profile was seen most often. TET2 mutation was identified most frequently, being present in 5 of 11 patients. Four or five patients did not respond, whereas roughly six responded with either complete response or hematologic improvement. Response was defined as complete response or hematologic improvement, and patients meeting neither criterion were classed as non-responders.

T-cell subsets were not sorted, so the analysis was performed on bulk bone marrow. Immunosequencing of the TCR beta CDR3 regions was performed on bone marrow from 11 myelodysplastic syndrome patients before and after hypomethylating agent therapy. Each patient contributed a baseline bone marrow plus two to three bone marrows at different post-treatment timepoints for longitudinal repertoire tracking. Genomic DNA was extracted from whole bone marrow, and quality was checked by TapeStation, NanoDrop OneC and PicoGreen assays. What the study reported, not specific to this receptor: Responders more often showed novel clonotypes emerging, while non-responders displayed more contracted clonotypes after treatment. Whether the shared GLIPH2 clusters possibly recognize novel MDS antigens was not confirmed and still needs to be tested experimentally. After treatment with a hypomethylating agent, no significant changes in richness, rarefaction diversity or clonality were seen, whether all patients were considered together or each response group separately. Only 11 to 12 patients were analyzed, so the study cohort was small. Age matching of healthy control donors to MDS patients was not performed, and the MDS versus healthy comparison could have been impacted by this lack of age matching.

With respect to this clone: There is no known antigen for this receptor. No much larger clonotype is one base removed from it; base qualities were not supplied.

Libraries were constructed by the immunoSEQ multiplex PCR assay. Survey resolution was used, with two replicates of about 200 ng each, totaling approximately 400 ng of DNA per sample. Rearranged TCRB sequences in genomic DNA were detected with the hsTCRB kit using multiplex PCR primers targeting V and J genes. To amplify the CDR3 region, the first PCR ran for 30 to 40 cycles with the QIAGEN Multiplex PCR Kit. An approximately 8-cycle second PCR added sample barcodes and Illumina adapters to each replicate. Quantification of the pooled libraries was done with a QuantStudio 6 and the KAPA library quantification kit. About 14 pM of pooled libraries was sequenced on an Illumina MiSeq using 156-cycle single-end reads plus a 15-cycle index read. In the original analysis: Of some 170,000 unique clonotypes, less than 2% were flagged by VDJdb annotation as previously reported viral-epitope-specific clonotypes. Raw reads were processed by the immunoSEQ Data Assistant and immunoSEQ Analyzer into normalized, annotated TCRB repertoires. BioAnalyzer and version 0.6.5 of the immunarch R package were the tools used for clonotype analysis. Before richness was estimated, every repertoire was downsampled to match the clone count of the smallest repertoire. Clonotypes were sorted into expanded, contracted or novel categories with Fisher's exact tests, where novel meant the clonotype had zero frequency before treatment. Significantly changed CDR3 beta sequences were clustered with GLIPH2 at simulation_depth=1000 and kmer_min_depth=3, and CDR3s shorter than five residues were left out. TCRdb's version of the immuneACCESS table is confined to in-frame rearrangements and falls short of the full clone set. An unresolved V gene accounts for under half of the shortfall where checked; the remainder is of unknown origin. V, J and clone size reflect that table, while D and trimming were determined from the DNA. The sample records around 5,700 clones, roughly 80% of which are singletons. The ten largest clones capture under 30% of the sample.

A distance of 13 bases separates the germline ends of V and J, which lose 6 bases and 0 bases respectively. Measured from the cysteine to the phenylalanine, the CDR3 is 15 residues long. The only DNA kept is the CDR3, 45 bases in frame from the first base. Based on the germline V gene, the CDR1 and CDR2 sequences are SGHVS and FNYEAQ. Sequenced here: bone marrow, sampled before or after starting hypomethylating agent treatment for myelodysplastic syndrome (not recorded which). The sequence was collected from a human donor with myelodysplastic syndrome. The receptor chain draws on TRBV7-6 and TRBJ2-3; too little of a D gene remains to name it. At the DNA level, the sequence is TGTGCCAGCAGGCAGGAACCTTCAAGCACAGATACGCAGTATTTT. This yields the protein CASRQEPSSTDTQYF. Reference TRBV7-6 and TRBJ2-3 genes cover what lies past the CDR3, so the full variable domain is GAGVSQSPRYKVTKRGQDVALRCDPISGHVSLYWYRQALGQGPEFLTYFNYEAQQDKSGLPNDRFSAERPEGSISTLTIQRTEQRDSAMYRCASRQEPSSTDTQYFGPGTRLTVL.